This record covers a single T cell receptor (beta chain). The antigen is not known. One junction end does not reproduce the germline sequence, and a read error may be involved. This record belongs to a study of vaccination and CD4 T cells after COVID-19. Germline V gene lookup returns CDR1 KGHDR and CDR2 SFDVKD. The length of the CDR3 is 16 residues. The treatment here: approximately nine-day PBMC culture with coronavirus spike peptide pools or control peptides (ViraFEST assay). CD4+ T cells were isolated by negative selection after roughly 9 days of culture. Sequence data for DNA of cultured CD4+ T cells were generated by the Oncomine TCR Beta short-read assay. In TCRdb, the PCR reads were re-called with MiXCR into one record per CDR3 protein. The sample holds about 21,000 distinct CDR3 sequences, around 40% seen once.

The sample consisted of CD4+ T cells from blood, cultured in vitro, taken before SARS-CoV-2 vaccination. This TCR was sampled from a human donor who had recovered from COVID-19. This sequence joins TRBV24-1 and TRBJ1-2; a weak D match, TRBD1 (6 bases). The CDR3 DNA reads TGTGCCACCGCTCCAAGGGGGGACTCAGATAACTATGGCTGCACCTTC. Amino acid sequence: CATAPRGDSDNYGCTF.